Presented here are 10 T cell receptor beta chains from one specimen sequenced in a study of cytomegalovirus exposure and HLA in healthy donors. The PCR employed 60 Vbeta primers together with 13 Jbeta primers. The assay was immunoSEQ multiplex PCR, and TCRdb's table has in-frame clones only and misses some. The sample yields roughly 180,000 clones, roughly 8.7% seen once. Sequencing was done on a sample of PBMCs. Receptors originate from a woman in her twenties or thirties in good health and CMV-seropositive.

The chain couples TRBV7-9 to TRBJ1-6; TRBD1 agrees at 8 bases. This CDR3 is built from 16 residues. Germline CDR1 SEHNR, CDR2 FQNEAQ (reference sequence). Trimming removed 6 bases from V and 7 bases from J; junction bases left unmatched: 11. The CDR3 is CASSVSKTGENSPLHF. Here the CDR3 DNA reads TGTGCCAGCAGTGTGTCGAAGACAGGGGAAAATTCACCCCTCCACTTT.

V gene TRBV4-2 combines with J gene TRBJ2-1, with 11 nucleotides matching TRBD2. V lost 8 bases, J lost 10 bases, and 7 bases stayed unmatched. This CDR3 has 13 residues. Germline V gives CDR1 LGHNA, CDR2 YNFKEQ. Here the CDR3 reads CASGTSGPREQFF. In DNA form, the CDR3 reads TGTGCCAGCGGGACTAGCGGTCCCAGGGAGCAGTTCTTC.

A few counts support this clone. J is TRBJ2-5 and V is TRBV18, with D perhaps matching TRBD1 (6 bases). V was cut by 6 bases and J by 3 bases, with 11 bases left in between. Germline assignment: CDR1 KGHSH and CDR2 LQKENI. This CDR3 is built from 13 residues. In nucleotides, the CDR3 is TGTGCCAGCTCCCTCTACAGGGAAGAGACCCAGTACTTC. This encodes CASSLYREETQYF.

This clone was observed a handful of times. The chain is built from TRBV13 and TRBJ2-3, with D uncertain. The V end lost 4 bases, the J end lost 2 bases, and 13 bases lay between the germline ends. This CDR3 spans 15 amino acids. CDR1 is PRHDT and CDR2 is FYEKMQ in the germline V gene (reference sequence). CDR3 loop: CASSSLAINTDTQYF. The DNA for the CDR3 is TGTGCCAGCAGCTCGCTGGCAATCAACACAGATACGCAGTATTTT.

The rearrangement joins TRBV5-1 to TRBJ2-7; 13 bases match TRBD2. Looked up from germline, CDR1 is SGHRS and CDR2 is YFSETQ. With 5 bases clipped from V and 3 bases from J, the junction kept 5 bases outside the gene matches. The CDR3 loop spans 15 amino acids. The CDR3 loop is CASRPGLAGVYEQYF. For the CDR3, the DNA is TGCGCCAGCAGACCCGGACTAGCGGGGGTCTACGAGCAGTACTTC.

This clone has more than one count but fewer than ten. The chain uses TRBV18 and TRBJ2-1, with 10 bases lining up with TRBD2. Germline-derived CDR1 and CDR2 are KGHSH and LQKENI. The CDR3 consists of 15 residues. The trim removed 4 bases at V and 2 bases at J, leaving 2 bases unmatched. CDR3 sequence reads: CASSLLAGTYNEQFF. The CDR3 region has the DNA TGTGCCAGCTCACTACTAGCGGGGACCTACAATGAGCAGTTCTTC.

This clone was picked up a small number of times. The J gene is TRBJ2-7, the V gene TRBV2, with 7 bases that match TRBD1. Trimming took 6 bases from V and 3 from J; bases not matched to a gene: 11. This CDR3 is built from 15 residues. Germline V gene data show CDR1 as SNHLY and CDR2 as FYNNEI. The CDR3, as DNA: TGTGCCAGCAGGGAAACGGGACAGACTTACTACGAGCAGTACTTC. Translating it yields CASRETGQTYYEQYF. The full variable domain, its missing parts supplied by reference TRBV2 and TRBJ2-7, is EPEVTQTPSHQVTQMGQEVILRCVPISNHLYFYWYRQILGQKVEFLVSFYNNEISEKSEIFDDQFSVERPDGSNFTLKIRSTKLEDSAMYFCASRETGQTYYEQYFGPGTRLTVT.

DNA for the CDR3: TGTGCCAGCAGTGAAGAACACAGGGTGGACACCGGGGAGCTGTTTTTT. The encoded protein is CASSEEHRVDTGELFF. The chain recombines TRBV6-1 with TRBJ2-2; D might be TRBD1 (6 bases). Germline V gene lookup returns CDR1 MNHNS and CDR2 SASEGT. V shed 1 base and J shed 3 bases, with 12 bases lying between them. This CDR3 has 16 amino acids.

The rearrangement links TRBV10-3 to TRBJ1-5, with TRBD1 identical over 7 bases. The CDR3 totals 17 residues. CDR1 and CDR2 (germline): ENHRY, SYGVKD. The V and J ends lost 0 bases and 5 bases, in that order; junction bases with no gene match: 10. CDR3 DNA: TGTGCCATCAGTGAGTCGGTTGGAGGGGGCCCTCATCAGCCCCAGCATTTT. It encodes CAISESVGGGPHQPQHF.

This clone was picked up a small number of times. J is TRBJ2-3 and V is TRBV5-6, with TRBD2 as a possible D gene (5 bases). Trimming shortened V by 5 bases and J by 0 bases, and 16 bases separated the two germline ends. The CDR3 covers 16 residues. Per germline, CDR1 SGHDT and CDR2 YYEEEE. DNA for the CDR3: TGTGCCAGCAGTAGTCGCGGGTTGAGAAGCACAGATACGCAGTATTTT. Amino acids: CASSSRGLRSTDTQYF.